The clone carrying this TCR beta chain was detected only a few times. The antigen remains unidentified. ViraFEST assay sequencing came after antigen-specific CD4+ T cells were expanded with viral peptide pools. Culture proceeded for roughly ten days, and CD4+ T cells were then isolated. Participants each got two BNT162b2 or mRNA-1273 vaccine doses. Both day 3 and day 7 saw half the medium replaced with IL-2 medium. This specimen comes from a study of vaccination effects on CD4 cells after COVID-19. The overall study: Post-vaccine specimens arrived a median 72 days past the second dose. Overall study findings and caveats: Clones of infection and vaccine origin contracted markedly late after vaccination.

Libraries were prepared by immunoSEQ multiplex PCR; TCRdb keeps only in-frame clonotypes and omits some of them. The data show about 28,000 clones, about 70% seen once. With V trimmed by 8 bases and J by 3 bases, 2 bases remained unmatched. The CDR3 contains 12 residues. CDR1 KGHSH and CDR2 LQKENI come from the germline V gene. Sample: CD4+ T cells from PBMCs cultured with HCoV-NL63 spike peptides, taken after COVID-19 vaccination. The chain combines TRBV18 with TRBJ1-2; 8 nucleotides align to TRBD1. This clonotype originated in a human donor who received a COVID-19 vaccine. This CDR3 is CASATGDYGYTF. For the CDR3, the DNA is TGTGCCAGCGCGACAGGGGACTATGGCTACACCTTC.